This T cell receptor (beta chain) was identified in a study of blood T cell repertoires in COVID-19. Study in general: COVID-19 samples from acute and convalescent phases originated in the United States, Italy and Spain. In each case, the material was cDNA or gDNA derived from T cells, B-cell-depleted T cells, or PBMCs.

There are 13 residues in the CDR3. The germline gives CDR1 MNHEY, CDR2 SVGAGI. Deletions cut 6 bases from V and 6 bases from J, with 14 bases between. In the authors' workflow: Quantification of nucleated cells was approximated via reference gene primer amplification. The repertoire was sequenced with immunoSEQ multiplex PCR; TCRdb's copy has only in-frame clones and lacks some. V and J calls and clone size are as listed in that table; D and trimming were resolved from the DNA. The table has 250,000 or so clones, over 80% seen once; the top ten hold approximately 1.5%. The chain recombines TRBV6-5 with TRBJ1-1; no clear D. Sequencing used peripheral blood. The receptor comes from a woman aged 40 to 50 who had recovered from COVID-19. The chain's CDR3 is CASSSSPGSEAFF. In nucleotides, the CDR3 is TGTGCCAGCAGCTCCTCCCCAGGATCTGAAGCTTTCTTT.